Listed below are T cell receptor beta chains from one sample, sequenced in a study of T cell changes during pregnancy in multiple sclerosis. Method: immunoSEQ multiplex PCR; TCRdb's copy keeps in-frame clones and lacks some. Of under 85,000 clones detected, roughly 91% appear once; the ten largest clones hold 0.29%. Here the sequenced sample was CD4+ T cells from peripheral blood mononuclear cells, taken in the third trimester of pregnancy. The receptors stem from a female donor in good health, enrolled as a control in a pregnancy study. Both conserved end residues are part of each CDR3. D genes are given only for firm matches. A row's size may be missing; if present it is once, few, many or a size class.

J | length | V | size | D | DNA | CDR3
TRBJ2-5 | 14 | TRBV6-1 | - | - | TGTGCCAGCAGGTTTTACGGGGGTCAAGAGACCCAGTACTTC | CASRFYGGQETQYF
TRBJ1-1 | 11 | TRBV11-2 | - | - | TGTGCCAGCAGCCTCTTGTTTGAAGCTTTCTTT | CASSLLFEAFF
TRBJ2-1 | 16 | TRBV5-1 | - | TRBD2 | TGCGCCAGCAGCTCCAAGATAGCGGGGGGGCCATATGAGCAGTTCTTC | CASSSKIAGGPYEQFF
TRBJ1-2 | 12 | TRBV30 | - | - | TGTGCCTGGAGTAGAGGTCAATATGGCTACACCTTC | CAWSRGQYGYTF
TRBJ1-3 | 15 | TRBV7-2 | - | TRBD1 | TGTGCCAGCAGCTGGGACAGGGTATCAGGAAACACCATATATTTT | CASSWDRVSGNTIYF
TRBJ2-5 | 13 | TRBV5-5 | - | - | TGTGCCAGCAGCTTAACGGGGAAAGGGACCCAGTACTTC | CASSLTGKGTQYF
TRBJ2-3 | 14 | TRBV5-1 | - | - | TGCGCCAGCAGCGAGGACACCCAAACAGATACGCAGTATTTT | CASSEDTQTDTQYF
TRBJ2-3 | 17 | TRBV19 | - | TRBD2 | TGTGCCAGTAGTATAGCCATGAAGCGGACTAGCGGTGATACGCAGTATTTT | CASSIAMKRTSGDTQYF
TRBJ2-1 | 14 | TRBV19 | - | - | TGTGCCAGTAGTATAATGGGGCTCAACAATGAGCAGTTCTTC | CASSIMGLNNEQFF
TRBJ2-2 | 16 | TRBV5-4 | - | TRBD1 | TGTGCCAGCAGCTCCTTTTTACAGGGGGTAGCCGGGGAGCTGTTTTTT | CASSSFLQGVAGELFF
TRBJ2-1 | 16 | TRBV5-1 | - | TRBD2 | TGCGCCAGCAGCGCCCAGACTAGCGTGGAACACAATGAGCAGTTCTTC | CASSAQTSVEHNEQFF
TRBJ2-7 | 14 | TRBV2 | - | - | TGTGCCAGCAACGCTGAGACAGTCTCCTACGAGCAGTACTTC | CASNAETVSYEQYF
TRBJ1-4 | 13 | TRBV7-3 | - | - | TGTGCCAGCAGCCCATTACCGGGGGAAAAACTGTTTTTT | CASSPLPGEKLFF
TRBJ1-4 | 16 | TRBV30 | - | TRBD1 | TGTGCCTGGAGTGTTTGGTCTGGGGCAGGGGGTGAAAAACTGTTTTTT | CAWSVWSGAGGEKLFF
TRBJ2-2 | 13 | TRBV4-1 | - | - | TGCGCCAGCAGCCCCACAGGCACCGGGGAGCTGTTTTTT | CASSPTGTGELFF
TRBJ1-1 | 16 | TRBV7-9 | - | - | TGTGCCAGCAGCTTAGAGGTATGGGGGCTTGGCACTGAAGCTTTCTTT | CASSLEVWGLGTEAFF
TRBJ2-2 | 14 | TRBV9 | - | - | TGTGCCAGCAGCGTGACTAGAGGGACCGGGGAGCTGTTTTTT | CASSVTRGTGELFF
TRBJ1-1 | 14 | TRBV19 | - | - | TGTGCCAGTAGTACATGGACAGCCGACGCTGAAGCTTTCTTT | CASSTWTADAEAFF
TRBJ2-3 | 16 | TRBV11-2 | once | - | TGTGCCAGCAGCTTTCGTCTGGGCTCTAGCACAGATACGCAGTATTTT | CASSFRLGSSTDTQYF
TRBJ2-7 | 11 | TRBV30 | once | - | TGTGCCTGGAGTGTACGGTTCGAGCAGTACTTC | CAWSVRFEQYF
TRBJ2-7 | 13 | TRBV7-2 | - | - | TGTGCCAGCAGCTCGACGGGGTACGACGAGCAGTACTTC | CASSSTGYDEQYF
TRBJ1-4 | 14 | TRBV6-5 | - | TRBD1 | TGTGCCAGCAGTGACAGGGTCCTTAATGAAAAACTGTTTTTT | CASSDRVLNEKLFF
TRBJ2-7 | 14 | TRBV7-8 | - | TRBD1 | TGTGCCAGCAGCTTAAGGGACAGGGTGGACGAGCAGTACTTC | CASSLRDRVDEQYF
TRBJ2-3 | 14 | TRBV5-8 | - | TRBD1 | TGTGCCAGCAGCTCCTACACAGGGGTAAATACGCAGTATTTT | CASSSYTGVNTQYF
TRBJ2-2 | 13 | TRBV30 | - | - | TGTGCCTGGAGTGTACGGTACACCGGGGAGCTGTTTTTT | CAWSVRYTGELFF
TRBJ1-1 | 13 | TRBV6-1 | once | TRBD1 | TGTGCCAGCAATGAGGACAGGGATACTGAAGCTTTCTTT | CASNEDRDTEAFF
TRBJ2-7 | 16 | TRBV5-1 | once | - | TGCGCCAGCAGCCTACGCTCAGGAATGGGCTCCTACGAGCAGTACTTC | CASSLRSGMGSYEQYF
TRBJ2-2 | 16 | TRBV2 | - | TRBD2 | TGTGCCAGCGGTAATGGGAGGGTCGCGAACACCGGGGAGCTGTTTTTT | CASGNGRVANTGELFF